This is a list of T cell receptor beta chains from one sample in a study of blood T cell repertoires in COVID-19. Produced via immunoSEQ multiplex PCR; TCRdb's table is partial and in-frame only. The repertoire holds approximately 360,000 clones, with less than 90% as singletons. The sequencing input was PBMCs or T cells enriched from blood (not recorded which). These receptors were collected from a woman between 45 and 65 years old who had recovered from COVID-19. The CDR3 runs from the conserved cysteine through the conserved F or W. The order of the fields is V gene, D gene, clone size, J gene, CDR3 DNA, CDR3 protein. D genes are given only for firm matches. Clone size is stated in some rows and not others, as once, few, many or a class when expanded.

>TRBV6-2/TRBV6-3|NA|NA|TRBJ2-3
TGTGCCAGCAGTTATATCGGGATGGGCACAGATACGCAGTATTTT
CASSYIGMGTDTQYF
>TRBV5-4|TRBD1|NA|TRBJ1-4
TGTGCCAGCAGCCTGGTGACAGGGGTCGCAACTAATGAAAAACTGTTTTTT
CASSLVTGVATNEKLFF
>TRBV6-2/TRBV6-3|NA|NA|TRBJ2-7
TGTGCCAGCAGTTACTCGGCGGGACTCGTCTACGAGCAGTACTTC
CASSYSAGLVYEQYF
>TRBV7-9|NA|NA|TRBJ1-2
TGTGCCAGCAGCTTACAGGACTATGGCTACACCTTC
CASSLQDYGYTF
>TRBV3-1/TRBV3-2|NA|NA|TRBJ1-2
TGTGCCAGCAGCCAAGATGCGGGACCGACGCGGGGCTACACCTTC
CASSQDAGPTRGYTF
>TRBV27|NA|NA|TRBJ1-1
TGTGCCAGCAGTTTATCTACCGCCCGGACTGAAGCTTTCTTT
CASSLSTARTEAFF
>TRBV11-2|TRBD2|NA|TRBJ2-1
TGTGCCAGCAGCTTAGGGCTAGCGGGGGGCTATGAGCAGTTCTTC
CASSLGLAGGYEQFF
>TRBV5-1|TRBD2|NA|TRBJ2-7
TGCGCCAGCCATATAGCGGGAGGGCCTTTCTACGAGCAGTACTTC
CASHIAGGPFYEQYF
>TRBV19|NA|NA|TRBJ1-1
TGTGCCAGTAGTATATTACAGGGGAACACTGAAGCTTTCTTT
CASSILQGNTEAFF
>TRBV2|TRBD1|NA|TRBJ1-5
TGTGCCAGCAGTGAAGGGACAGGGCGAGGGGCAAATCAGCCCCAGCATTTT
CASSEGTGRGANQPQHF
>TRBV4-2|NA|NA|TRBJ2-2
TGTGCCAGCAGCCAATCGGAGCGGAACCTGGCCGGGGAGCTGTTTTTT
CASSQSERNLAGELFF
>TRBV11-2|TRBD1|NA|TRBJ1-3
TGTGCCAGCAGCTTGAAGACAGGGCGGGGCACCATATATTTT
CASSLKTGRGTIYF
>TRBV6-1|TRBD1|once|TRBJ2-5
TGTGCCAGCAGTGAGTTTGTCAGGGCAGGGGGCATAGAGACCCAGTACTTC
CASSEFVRAGGIETQYF
>TRBV18|TRBD1|NA|TRBJ2-1
TGTGCCAGCTCCCCGGGACAGGGCAATGAGCAGTTCTTC
CASSPGQGNEQFF
>TRBV9|NA|NA|TRBJ1-1
TGTGCCAGCAGCGTTTCCTATGCCACTGAAGCTTTCTTT
CASSVSYATEAFF
>TRBV2|NA|NA|TRBJ1-2
TGTGCCAGCACCTTGTCGGACAAGGGCTACACCTTC
CASTLSDKGYTF
>TRBV7-3|TRBD1|NA|TRBJ2-2
TGTGCCAGCAGCCGGGACAGGGAGACCGGGGAGCTGTTTTTT
CASSRDRETGELFF
>TRBV3-1/TRBV3-2|TRBD1|NA|TRBJ1-3
TGTGCCAGCAGCCAATTGCGACAGGGGCCCTCTGGAAACACCATATATTTT
CASSQLRQGPSGNTIYF
>TRBV7-2|NA|few|TRBJ1-2
TGTGCCAGCAGCCCGGGAGGGAGACAGGCCCTGGGCTATGGCTACACCTTC
CASSPGGRQALGYGYTF
>TRBV3-1/TRBV3-2|NA|NA|TRBJ2-1
TGTGCCAGCAGCCAGGCGGGACCGAGCTCCTACAATGAGCAGTTCTTC
CASSQAGPSSYNEQFF
>TRBV2|TRBD1|NA|TRBJ1-6
TGTGCCAGCAGTGCAGGGGGTTCACCCCTCCACTTT
CASSAGGSPLHF
>TRBV7-2|TRBD1|NA|TRBJ1-6
TGTGCCAGCAGCTTTGACAGGGGACAGTCACCCCTCCACTTT
CASSFDRGQSPLHF
>TRBV21-1|NA|once|TRBJ1-2
TGTGCCAGCAGCAAACCCCCAGATTACTATGGCTACACCTTC
CASSKPPDYYGYTF